A single sample gave rise to the 25 T cell receptor beta chains below, sequenced in a study of identical twins. A single record per CDR3 protein comes from TCRdb applying MiXCR to the 5' RACE reads. Of 690,000 or so distinct CDR3 sequences listed, approximately 6% are singletons. Sequenced sample: naive T cells sorted from blood. The receptors derive from a man younger than 35 in good health.

There are many counts of this clonotype. This chain uses TRBV20-1 with TRBJ2-3; 7 nucleotides match TRBD1. With 6 bases clipped from V and 0 bases from J, the junction kept 9 bases outside the gene matches. Per germline, CDR1 DFQATT and CDR2 SNEGSKA (reference sequence). This CDR3 region has 15 residues. The CDR3 spells CSARPWTGSTDTQYF. In DNA, the CDR3 is TGCAGTGCCAGGCCATGGACAGGAAGCACAGATACGCAGTATTTT.

This clonotype was found many times. The chain has TRBV4-3 and TRBJ2-5; tentatively, D is TRBD2 (6 bases). CDR1 LGHNA and CDR2 YSLEER come from the germline V gene. The CDR3 consists of 15 residues. V dropped 2 bases and J dropped 0 bases, with 10 bases sitting between them. The DNA for the CDR3 is TGCGCCAGCAGCCAAAATCTAGCGAACCAAGAGACCCAGTACTTC. Translated, it gives CASSQNLANQETQYF.

Here the CDR3 reads CASSVYTGAGDTQYF. DNA for the CDR3: TGTGCCAGCAGCGTTTACACTGGCGCCGGAGATACGCAGTATTTT. The chain employs TRBV7-9 and TRBJ2-3; D is uncertain. The V and J ends lost 5 bases and 5 bases respectively, with 17 bases between them. Germline V gene lookup returns CDR1 SEHNR and CDR2 FQNEAQ (reference sequence). The CDR3 sequence is 15 residues long.

This clonotype was detected ten times or more. This chain links TRBV12-3 or TRBV12-4 with TRBJ2-7, with 9 bases fitting TRBD2. The CDR3 has 14 residues. V was clipped by 3 bases and J by 5 bases; unmatched bases: 5. The chain's CDR3 is CASSFGGRADEQYV. CDR3 nucleotides: TGTGCCAGCAGTTTCGGCGGGAGGGCCGACGAGCAGTACGTC.

The V call is TRBV12-3 or TRBV12-4, the J call TRBJ2-1; TRBD2 aligns across 8 bases. The length of the CDR3 is 13 residues. The V and J ends lost 8 bases and 5 bases, in that order; junction bases with no gene match: 5. CDR3 protein: CASRGRTNNEQFF. The CDR3 DNA sequence: TGTGCCAGCCGCGGGAGGACAAACAATGAGCAGTTCTTC.

This clonotype was counted many times. CDR3 DNA sequence: TGTGCCAGCAGTTACACAGGGGCCAGGAACACTGAAGCTTTCTTT. This encodes CASSYTGARNTEAFF. V and J are TRBV27 and TRBJ1-1; 7 bases map to TRBD1. Germline loops: CDR1 MNHEY, CDR2 SMNVEV (reference sequence). J was trimmed by 1 base and V by 4 bases; bases with no gene match: 6. The CDR3 extends over 15 amino acids.

The CDR3 nucleotides are TGTGCCATAGACAGGGAAACCGGGGAGCTGTTTTTT. Translation: CAIDRETGELFF. The chain has TRBV30 and TRBJ2-2; 7 bases agree with TRBD1. The CDR3 runs to 12 residues. Per the germline V gene, CDR1 is GTSNPN and CDR2 is SVGIG (reference sequence). Unmatched junction bases numbered 5, after V lost 8 bases and J lost 5 bases.

This clonotype showed up many times. This chain uses TRBV7-8 with TRBJ2-1; tentative D call: TRBD1 (5 bases). Germline lookup yields CDR1 SGHVS and CDR2 FQNEAQ. The CDR3 contains 17 residues. With 3 bases removed from V and 5 bases from J, the gap between germline ends came to 20 bases. This chain's CDR3 is CASSLSEWTRRDNEQFF. The CDR3 DNA reads as TGTGCCAGCAGCTTGTCTGAATGGACACGTCGGGACAATGAGCAGTTCTTC. The variable domain in full, completed from reference TRBV7-8 and TRBJ2-1, reads GAGVSQSPRYKVAKRGQDVALRCDPISGHVSLFWYQQALGQGPEFLTYFQNEAQLDKSGLPSDRFFAERPEGSVSTLKIQRTQQEDSAVYLCASSLSEWTRRDNEQFFGPGTRLTVL.

This clonotype has at least ten counts. The rearrangement links TRBV5-1 to TRBJ2-2; D is possibly TRBD1 (6 bases). The V gene lost 4 bases and the J gene lost 2 bases, with 12 bases spanning the gap. The length of the CDR3 is 15 residues. In germline, CDR1 is SGHRS, CDR2 YFSETQ. For the CDR3, the DNA is TGCGCCAGCAGCCGAAAACAGGGCAACACCGGGGAGCTGTTTTTT. Protein: CASSRKQGNTGELFF.

The chain combines TRBV4-3 with TRBJ2-7; 7 bases map to TRBD2. The trim removed 3 bases at V and 1 base at J, leaving 6 bases unmatched. This CDR3 has 15 amino acids. Germline V CDR1 and CDR2: LGHNA, YSLEER. CDR3 bases: TGCGCCAGCAGCCACGACGGGAGGTCTTCCTACGAGCAGTACTTC. Translated, it gives CASSHDGRSSYEQYF.

This clonotype was detected many times. The rearrangement links TRBV2 to TRBJ2-7; D call uncertain. Germline V lookup: CDR1 SNHLY, CDR2 FYNNEI. Between the trimmed V and J ends, which lost 3 bases and 9 bases, there was a span of 9 bases. This CDR3 is 11 amino acids long. CDR3 in DNA: TGTGCCAGCAGTGAGGGTGGTGGGCAGTACTTC. Residues: CASSEGGGQYF.

This clonotype was seen ten or more times. The chain joins TRBV7-6 to TRBJ2-1; 10 bases fit TRBD2. Germline V lookup: CDR1 SGHVS, CDR2 FNYEAQ. The CDR3 has 16 amino acids. V lost 1 base to trimming and J lost 7 bases; unmatched junction nucleotides: 7. The CDR3 loop reads CASSLDPSGRTNEQFF. DNA for the CDR3: TGTGCCAGCAGCTTAGATCCTAGCGGGAGAACAAATGAGCAGTTCTTC.

This clonotype was counted many times. The chain couples TRBV7-8 to TRBJ2-1; D may be TRBD2 (5 bases). This CDR3 has 16 residues. V was pared by 4 bases and J by 7 bases, with 20 bases between. CDR1 is SGHVS and CDR2 is FQNEAQ in the germline V gene. This chain's CDR3 is CASSSARTVTGNEQFF. The CDR3, as DNA: TGTGCCAGCAGCTCCGCGAGAACAGTCACGGGGAATGAGCAGTTCTTC.

This clonotype has more than one count but fewer than ten. This chain connects TRBV5-6 to TRBJ2-5; 7 positions agree with TRBD1. The J segment lost 3 bases and the V segment lost 4 bases, leaving 12 bases of the junction unmatched. From germline, CDR1 is SGHDT and CDR2 YYEEEE. This CDR3 spans 16 amino acids. Here the CDR3 reads CASSLTGTDPKETQYF. The CDR3, as DNA: TGTGCCAGCAGCCTAACCGGGACAGACCCGAAAGAGACCCAGTACTTC.

This clonotype was picked up many times. The rearrangement uses TRBV14 and TRBJ1-1; 8 bases line up with TRBD1. Germline CDR1 and CDR2: SGHDN and FVKESK. The CDR3 sequence is 18 residues long. With 5 bases clipped from V and 0 bases from J, the junction kept 14 bases outside the gene matches. Here the CDR3 reads CASSRRTGSNQMNTEAFF. The CDR3 DNA is TGTGCCAGCAGCAGACGGACAGGGAGTAATCAAATGAACACTGAAGCTTTCTTT.

This sequence joins TRBV28 and TRBJ2-1, with D tentatively TRBD2 (6 bases). The CDR3 is made up of 15 amino acids. The germline V and J ends were trimmed by 6 bases and 7 bases, with 19 bases remaining between them. Germline V gene data show CDR1 as MDHEN and CDR2 as SYDVKM. CDR3 loop: CASSTPGEGRNEQFF. DNA for the CDR3: TGTGCCAGCAGCACTCCGGGGGAAGGGAGGAATGAGCAGTTCTTC.

This clonotype appeared many times. The chain combines TRBV12-3 or TRBV12-4 with TRBJ1-1; D is unresolved. V lost 1 base, J lost 1 base, and 7 bases lay in between. CDR3 length: 14 amino acids. CDR3 loop: CASSLGMANTEAFF. CDR3 in DNA: TGTGCCAGCAGTTTAGGGATGGCGAACACTGAAGCTTTCTTT.

This clonotype was counted at least ten times. This rearrangement joins TRBV12-5 to TRBJ2-5; maybe TRBD2 (5 bases). Germline CDR1 is LGHNT and CDR2 is FRNRAP. The CDR3 runs 11 residues. In DNA, the CDR3 is TGTGCCAGCGGTCTTGGGGAGACCCAGTACTTC. Translated: CASGLGETQYF.

The rearrangement uses TRBV3-1 and TRBJ2-1; 11 bases align to TRBD2. Germline V gives CDR1 LGHDT, CDR2 YNNKEL (reference sequence). The V gene end was trimmed by 3 bases and the J gene end by 5 bases; junction bases not matched to a gene: 6. This CDR3 region has 16 residues. CDR3 sequence reads: CASSHRGLAGNNEQFF. The CDR3 region has the DNA TGTGCCAGCAGCCACCGCGGACTAGCGGGTAACAATGAGCAGTTCTTC.

The rearrangement joins TRBV20-1 to TRBJ2-5; D perhaps matches TRBD1 (5 bases). CDR1 and CDR2 (germline): DFQATT, SNEGSKA (reference sequence). The CDR3 contains 14 residues. Trimming pared 6 bases from V and 4 bases from J, leaving 18 bases between. CDR3 coding DNA: TGCAGTGCACTGTTCAGGAGAAGGGGAGAGACCCAGTACTTC. It encodes CSALFRRRGETQYF.

This clonotype has a handful of counts. The chain uses TRBV12-3 or TRBV12-4 and TRBJ1-2; 11 bases match TRBD1. This CDR3 contains 14 residues. Unmatched junction bases numbered 5, after V lost 5 bases and J lost 6 bases. DNA of the CDR3: TGTGCCAGCAGTGAATCGGGACAGGGGGATGGCTACACCTTC. It yields the protein CASSESGQGDGYTF.

This clonotype was detected a few times. The chain employs TRBV7-9 and TRBJ1-5; no firm D call. Germline CDR1 and CDR2: SEHNR and FQNEAQ (reference sequence). CDR3 length equals 12 residues. The V gene lost 3 bases and the J gene lost 9 bases, with 9 bases spanning the gap. CDR3 sequence: CASSFDIAPQHF. DNA for the CDR3: TGTGCCAGCAGCTTTGATATCGCGCCCCAGCATTTT.

This clonotype was seen a handful of times. This chain connects TRBV3-1 to TRBJ2-5; D may match TRBD1 or TRBD2 (5 bases each). Germline loops: CDR1 LGHDT, CDR2 YNNKEL (reference sequence). The CDR3 is made up of 15 amino acids. Trimming shortened V by 6 bases and J by 5 bases, and 19 bases separated the two germline ends. CDR3 sequence: CASSPRIGDAETQYF. DNA of the CDR3: TGTGCCAGCAGTCCAAGAATAGGGGACGCGGAGACCCAGTACTTC.

This clonotype was observed many times. The gene calls are TRBV6-2 or TRBV6-3 and TRBJ2-5; no clear D. The germline gives CDR1 MNHEY, CDR2 SVGEGT. V lost 0 bases, J lost 4 bases, and 6 bases lay in between. CDR3 size: 13 residues. The chain's CDR3 is CASSYSWAETQYF. In DNA form, the CDR3 reads TGTGCCAGCAGTTACTCCTGGGCAGAGACCCAGTACTTC.

This clonotype has ten or more counts. V and J are TRBV7-9 and TRBJ2-1, with D unclear. V lost 1 base and J 7 bases, leaving 8 bases between the germline ends. CDR1 SEHNR and CDR2 FQNEAQ come from the germline V gene (reference sequence). The CDR3 extends over 13 amino acids. This CDR3 is CASSLEVLNEQFF. For the CDR3, the DNA is TGTGCCAGCAGCTTAGAGGTTTTGAATGAGCAGTTCTTC.